The rows below give T cell receptor beta chains drawn from one sample of a study of shared clonotypes between healthy human individuals. Measured with immunoSEQ multiplex PCR; TCRdb has only the in-frame clones, and not every one. The sample contains around 2,000,000 clones, 85% to 95% of which appear only once. Sequenced material: naive CD4+ T cells sorted from blood. These receptor sequences come from a man between 18 and 35 years old in good health. CDR3s include the opening cysteine and the closing phenylalanine or tryptophan. The order of the fields is J gene, clone size, V gene, D gene, CDR3 length, CDR3 protein, CDR3 DNA. A D gene is named only where the DNA matches it firmly. Some rows have no size entry. The others give once, few or many, or a class for an expanded clone.

>TRBJ1-2|.|TRBV7-2|.|15
CASSLERGLWVGYTF
TGTGCCAGCAGCTTAGAGCGGGGGCTTTGGGTTGGCTACACCTTC
>TRBJ1-6|.|TRBV30|.|18
CAWSVLSSVGSYNSPLHF
TGTGCCTGGAGTGTACTTTCGTCAGTGGGCTCCTATAATTCACCCCTCCACTTT
>TRBJ1-6|.|TRBV5-4|TRBD1|16
CASSPRTGNYNSPLHF
TGTGCCAGCAGCCCGCGGACAGGGAATTATAATTCACCCCTCCACTTT
>TRBJ2-3|.|TRBV7-9|.|12
CASSLEQNLQYF
TGTGCCAGCAGCTTAGAACAGAATTTACAGTATTTT
>TRBJ2-7|.|TRBV5-1|TRBD1|13
CASSLEGTGDPYF
TGCGCCAGCAGCTTGGAAGGGACAGGGGATCCGTACTTC
>TRBJ1-2|.|TRBV27|TRBD1|15
CASSPDRGDNYGYTF
TGTGCCAGCAGCCCGGACAGGGGGGATAACTATGGCTACACCTTC
>TRBJ2-1|.|TRBV27|TRBD1|14
CASSFRTGSDEQFF
TGTGCCAGCAGTTTTCGGACAGGGAGCGATGAGCAGTTCTTC
>TRBJ1-6|.|TRBV18|.|15
CASSSLAGDGSPLHF
TGTGCCAGCTCATCCCTTGCGGGGGACGGATCACCCCTCCACTTT
>TRBJ2-5|.|TRBV5-4|TRBD2|14
CASSAGTTQETQYF
TGTGCCAGCAGCGCCGGGACTACCCAAGAGACCCAGTACTTC
>TRBJ1-2|.|TRBV28|.|16
CASSPGAREPIYGYTF
TGTGCCAGCAGCCCGGGAGCCAGAGAACCCATCTATGGCTACACCTTC
>TRBJ2-7|once|TRBV6-5|.|15
CASSRGGTGPYEQYF
TGTGCCAGCAGTCGGGGGGGGACAGGTCCCTACGAGCAGTACTTC
>TRBJ1-1|.|TRBV30|TRBD1|13
CAWETGLNTEAFF
TGTGCCTGGGAGACAGGGCTTAACACTGAAGCTTTCTTT
>TRBJ2-7|once|TRBV6-5|TRBD1|15
CASSYTGTGPYEQYF
TGTGCCAGCAGTTACACCGGGACAGGTCCCTACGAGCAGTACTTC
>TRBJ2-5|.|TRBV2|TRBD1|13
CASHRGWRETQYF
TGTGCCAGCCACAGGGGTTGGCGAGAGACCCAGTACTTC
>TRBJ1-6|.|TRBV27|TRBD1|14
CASSWGQGNSPLHF
TGTGCCAGCAGTTGGGGACAGGGGAATTCACCCCTCCACTTT
>TRBJ1-1|.|TRBV7-9|TRBD1|14
CAGSLTGGHTEAFF
TGTGCCGGCAGCCTGACAGGGGGGCACACTGAAGCTTTCTTT
>TRBJ2-7|.|TRBV10-1|.|14
CASSETGSGHEQYF
TGCGCCAGCAGTGAGACTGGTTCAGGCCACGAGCAGTACTTC
>TRBJ2-7|.|TRBV25-1|.|13
CASSDRASYEQYF
TGTGCCAGCAGTGACAGGGCGTCCTACGAGCAGTACTTC
>TRBJ1-2|.|TRBV5-1|.|15
CASSLDLGLNYGYTF
TGCGCCAGCAGCTTGGACCTGGGATTGAACTATGGCTACACCTTC
>TRBJ2-7|.|TRBV30|TRBD1|15
CAWSGRPGGNYEQYF
TGTGCCTGGAGTGGTCGCCCAGGGGGCAACTACGAGCAGTACTTC
>TRBJ2-5|once|TRBV7-3|TRBD2|15
CASSPFAGGQETQYF
TGTGCCAGCAGCCCTTTTGCCGGGGGGCAAGAGACCCAGTACTTC
>TRBJ1-1|once|TRBV18|.|13
CASSGGWDTEAFF
TGTGCCAGCTCGGGGGGCTGGGACACTGAAGCTTTCTTT
>TRBJ2-3|.|TRBV14|.|21
CASSQDNGRGGALGRTDTQYF
TGTGCCAGCAGCCAAGATAACGGCCGCGGGGGCGCCTTAGGTCGGACAGATACGCAGTATTTT
>TRBJ2-7|.|TRBV6-5|TRBD1|15
CASSPRPGQEYEQYF
TGTGCCAGCAGCCCTCGGCCGGGACAGGAGTACGAGCAGTACTTC
>TRBJ1-6|.|TRBV11-2|.|17
CASSLTGRGSYNSPLHF
TGTGCCAGCAGCTTAACAGGGAGAGGCTCCTATAATTCACCCCTCCACTTT
>TRBJ2-1|.|TRBV20-1|.|10
CSAVQAEQFF
TGCAGTGCTGTACAGGCGGAGCAGTTCTTC
>TRBJ2-7|.|TRBV5-5|TRBD2|16
CASSLALGGGAYEQYF
TGTGCCAGCAGCTTGGCTCTCGGGGGAGGGGCGTACGAGCAGTACTTC
>TRBJ2-1|once|TRBV2|.|14
CASRLELGLGEQFF
TGTGCCAGCAGGCTCGAACTAGGCTTGGGTGAGCAGTTCTTC
>TRBJ2-3|.|TRBV5-4|.|14
CASSLVPGTDTQYF
TGTGCCAGCAGCTTGGTTCCGGGAACAGATACGCAGTATTTT
>TRBJ1-6|.|TRBV6-5|.|16
CASSYSFQSTNSPLHF
TGTGCCAGCAGTTACTCATTCCAAAGTACGAATTCACCCCTCCACTTT
>TRBJ2-2|.|TRBV30|.|15
CAWSGGTPGSGELFF
TGTGCCTGGAGTGGAGGAACCCCTGGGAGCGGGGAGCTGTTTTTT
>TRBJ2-5|.|TRBV7-8|.|13
CASSLRLQETQYF
TGTGCCAGCAGCTTACGTTTACAAGAGACCCAGTACTTC
>TRBJ1-6|.|TRBV11-2|.|17
CASSSRGGSSYNSPLHF
TGTGCCAGCAGCTCGAGGGGGGGGAGCTCCTATAATTCACCCCTCCACTTT
>TRBJ2-1|.|TRBV18|TRBD2|15
CASSLPSGNYNEQFF
TGTGCCAGCTCACTACCTAGCGGGAACTACAATGAGCAGTTCTTC
>TRBJ2-7|.|TRBV9|TRBD2|17
CASSGPPRPSGSYEQYF
TGTGCCAGCAGCGGACCACCGAGGCCTAGCGGGTCCTACGAGCAGTACTTC
>TRBJ2-2|few|TRBV30|.|15
CAWTSGVLSTGELFF
TGTGCCTGGACCTCAGGGGTCCTTTCCACCGGGGAGCTGTTTTTT
>TRBJ1-1|.|TRBV6-1|.|13
CASSGGGGTEAFF
TGTGCCAGCAGTGGTGGGGGGGGCACTGAAGCTTTCTTT
>TRBJ2-2|.|TRBV2|TRBD1|15
CASQPDRANTGELFF
TGTGCCAGCCAGCCCGACAGGGCGAACACCGGGGAGCTGTTTTTT
>TRBJ1-2|once|TRBV5-6|.|14
CASSLPGQSYGYTF
TGTGCCAGCAGCCTCCCTGGGCAGAGCTATGGCTACACCTTC
>TRBJ2-7|once|TRBV15|.|14
CATSPPLEGNEQYF
TGTGCCACCAGCCCCCCTCTAGAGGGTAACGAGCAGTACTTC
>TRBJ2-7|.|TRBV6-1|TRBD1|15
CASSERWDRAYEQYF
TGTGCCAGCAGTGAAAGATGGGACAGGGCCTACGAGCAGTACTTC
>TRBJ2-7|.|TRBV6-5|.|15
CASQKGQGLSYEQYF
TGTGCCAGCCAGAAGGGGCAGGGGCTTTCCTACGAGCAGTACTTC
>TRBJ2-2|.|TRBV10-3|.|16
CAISVRGGGDTGELFF
TGTGCCATCAGTGTTCGGGGCGGCGGTGACACCGGGGAGCTGTTTTTT
>TRBJ2-5|.|TRBV11-2|.|12
CASSPLLETQYF
TGTGCCAGCAGCCCCCTTCTCGAGACCCAGTACTTC
>TRBJ1-2|.|TRBV7-9|.|12
CASSEDSRGYTF
TGTGCCAGCAGCGAAGATTCGAGAGGCTACACCTTC
>TRBJ2-2|.|TRBV5-1|.|14
CASSWGANTGELFF
TGCGCCAGCAGTTGGGGAGCGAACACCGGGGAGCTGTTTTTT
>TRBJ2-7|.|TRBV7-9|.|16
CASSSSSAVAFYEQYF
TGTGCCAGCAGCTCGTCGTCTGCGGTAGCTTTTTACGAGCAGTACTTC
>TRBJ2-1|few|TRBV9|.|14
CASSVFGGNNEQFF
TGTGCCAGCAGCGTATTCGGAGGGAACAATGAGCAGTTCTTC
>TRBJ2-1|once|TRBV12-5|.|11
CASGFPTSLFF
TGTGCTAGTGGTTTCCCGACATCCTTGTTCTTC
>TRBJ1-4|.|TRBV27|TRBD1|15
CASSWTGDGTEKLFF
TGTGCCAGCAGTTGGACAGGGGATGGCACTGAAAAACTGTTTTTT
>TRBJ1-5|.|TRBV5-1|.|14
CASSLAGLNQPQHF
TGCGCCAGCAGCTTGGCAGGTCTCAATCAGCCCCAGCATTTT
>TRBJ2-7|.|TRBV7-2|.|15
CASSSRPGMAYEQYF
TGTGCCAGCAGCTCCAGACCTGGTATGGCCTACGAGCAGTACTTC
>TRBJ2-1|.|TRBV30|TRBD2|11
CAWEQAGGWFF
TGTGCCTGGGAACAGGCGGGAGGCTGGTTCTTC